Listed below are T cell receptor beta chains from one sample, sequenced in a study of T cell responses to AZD1222 COVID-19 vaccine. The repertoire was sequenced with immunoSEQ multiplex PCR; TCRdb's copy has only in-frame clones and lacks some. The sample has roughly 130,000 clones, approximately 85% seen once. The sample here was peripheral blood, taken on day 0 of MenACWY control vaccination. All receptors derive from an adult in good health. CDR3s include the opening cysteine and the closing phenylalanine or tryptophan. D genes are given only for firm matches. Size is stated for part of the rows, as once, few or many counts, or as a class when the clone is expanded.

>TRBJ1-2|.|TRBV5-1|TRBD1
TGCGCCAGCAGCTCGAGGACAGGGGGCCCCGGGACCTTC
CASSSRTGGPGTF
>TRBJ2-7|once|TRBV28|TRBD1
TGTGCCATCGATACAGGGGGGTACGAGCAGTACTTC
CAIDTGGYEQYF
>TRBJ2-7|.|TRBV4-1|.
TGCGCCAGCAGCCAAGACCTGGGGGGAGGCCCCTCCTACGAGCAGTACTTC
CASSQDLGGGPSYEQYF
>TRBJ2-7|.|TRBV4-1|.
TGCGCCAGCAGCCAGGGGTTAGGTGGGAGTAGCTACGAGCAGTACTTC
CASSQGLGGSSYEQYF
>TRBJ2-7|once|TRBV6-6|TRBD1
TGTGCCAGCAGCTGGGGACAGGGTTACGAGCAGTACTTC
CASSWGQGYEQYF
>TRBJ1-4|.|TRBV6-1|.
TGTGCCAGCAGTGAGACCGGGTTGCCTAATGAAAAACTGTTTTTT
CASSETGLPNEKLFF
>TRBJ2-1|.|TRBV7-9|.
TGTGCCAGCAGCTTAGTACCCTCCTACAATGAGCAGTTCTTC
CASSLVPSYNEQFF
>TRBJ1-2|.|TRBV28|TRBD1
TGTGCCAGCAGCTTGAGGACAGGCGGAGGCTACACCTTC
CASSLRTGGGYTF
>TRBJ2-1|few|TRBV11-2|TRBD2
TGTGCCAGCAGCCCGGTGCGGGCTAGCGGGGGCAATGAGCAGTTCTTC
CASSPVRASGGNEQFF
>TRBJ2-3|.|TRBV30|TRBD1
TGTGCCTGGAGTGATAACAGGGGTGTAGATACGCAGTATTTT
CAWSDNRGVDTQYF
>TRBJ1-1|.|TRBV2|.
TGTGCCAGCAGTGAGATCCCGGGGAGTATCGTGGGAGCTTTCTTT
CASSEIPGSIVGAFF
>TRBJ2-7|.|TRBV7-3|.
TGTGCCAGCGGGCAGTCGGGGGCCTACGAGCAGTACTTC
CASGQSGAYEQYF
>TRBJ2-1|.|TRBV9|TRBD2
TGTGCCAGCCAACTAGCGGGAGGGCTGGATGAGCAGTTCTTC
CASQLAGGLDEQFF
>TRBJ2-1|.|TRBV5-4|.
TGTGCCAGCAGCTGGGGAATTGCGGGGAGCTCCTACAATGAGCAGTTCTTC
CASSWGIAGSSYNEQFF
>TRBJ2-1|once|TRBV5-1|.
TGCGCCAGCAGCGAGGTCGGGGAGCAGTTCTTC
CASSEVGEQFF
>TRBJ1-1|few|TRBV28|.
TGTGCCAGCAGTTTAAATCACCCCGGAAGTGAAGCTTTCTTT
CASSLNHPGSEAFF
>TRBJ2-2|.|TRBV7-6|.
TGTGCCAGCAGACAGGACACCAACACCGGGGAGCTGTTTTTT
CASRQDTNTGELFF
>TRBJ2-7|.|TRBV6-5|.
TGTGCCAGCCTGGCGCTGGGGATCGCCGAGCAGTACTTC
CASLALGIAEQYF
>TRBJ2-1|.|TRBV3-1/TRBV3-2|.
TGTGCCAGCAGCCAAGAGGTTCTCAGCTCCTACAATGAGCAGTTCTTC
CASSQEVLSSYNEQFF
>TRBJ1-5|.|TRBV7-3|.
TGTGCCAGCAGCTTAGGGACCAATCAGCCCCAGCATTTT
CASSLGTNQPQHF
>TRBJ2-5|.|TRBV6-5|.
TGTGCCAGCATGGTCGGGGGCCCCCAAGAGACCCAGTACTTC
CASMVGGPQETQYF